This T cell receptor beta chain was sequenced for a study of cytomegalovirus exposure and HLA in healthy donors. Overall study results and limits: When a later analysis was performed, an Asian-associated ancestry cluster reportedly had fewer N-insertions than the roughly 640-donor mean.

PCR was performed using 60 Vbeta and 13 Jbeta primers. This table comes from immunoSEQ multiplex PCR, and its TCRdb copy is limited to in-frame clones, with some not included. The sample holds roughly 90,000 clones, about 88% seen once. Regarding this clone: Its target is not known.

This TCR derives from a man aged 18 to 30 in good health and CMV-seronegative. Sequenced sample: PBMCs.

CDR3 DNA sequence: TGTGCCAGCAGCCGACGACAGTTCACAGATACGCAGTATTTT. It specifies CASSRRQFTDTQYF. V usage is TRBV6-1 and J usage is TRBJ2-3, with D tentatively TRBD1 (5 bases). Germline CDR1 and CDR2: MNHNS and SASEGT. Deletions cut 6 bases from V and 2 bases from J, with 12 bases between. The CDR3 extends over 14 amino acids.